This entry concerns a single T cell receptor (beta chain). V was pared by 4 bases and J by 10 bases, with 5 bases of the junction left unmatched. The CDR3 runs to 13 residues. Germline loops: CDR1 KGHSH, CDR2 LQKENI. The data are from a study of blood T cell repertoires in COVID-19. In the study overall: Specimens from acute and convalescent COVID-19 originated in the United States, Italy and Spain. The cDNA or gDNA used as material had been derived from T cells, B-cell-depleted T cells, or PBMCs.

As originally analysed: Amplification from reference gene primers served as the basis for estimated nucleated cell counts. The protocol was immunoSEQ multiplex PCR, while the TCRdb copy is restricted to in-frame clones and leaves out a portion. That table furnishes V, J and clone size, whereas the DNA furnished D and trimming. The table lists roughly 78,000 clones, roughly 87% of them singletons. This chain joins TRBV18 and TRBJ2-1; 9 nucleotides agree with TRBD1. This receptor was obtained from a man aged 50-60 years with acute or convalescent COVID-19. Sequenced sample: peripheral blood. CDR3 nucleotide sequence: TGTGCCAGCTCACTCCGGGACAGGGACGAGCAGTTCTTC. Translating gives CASSLRDRDEQFF.